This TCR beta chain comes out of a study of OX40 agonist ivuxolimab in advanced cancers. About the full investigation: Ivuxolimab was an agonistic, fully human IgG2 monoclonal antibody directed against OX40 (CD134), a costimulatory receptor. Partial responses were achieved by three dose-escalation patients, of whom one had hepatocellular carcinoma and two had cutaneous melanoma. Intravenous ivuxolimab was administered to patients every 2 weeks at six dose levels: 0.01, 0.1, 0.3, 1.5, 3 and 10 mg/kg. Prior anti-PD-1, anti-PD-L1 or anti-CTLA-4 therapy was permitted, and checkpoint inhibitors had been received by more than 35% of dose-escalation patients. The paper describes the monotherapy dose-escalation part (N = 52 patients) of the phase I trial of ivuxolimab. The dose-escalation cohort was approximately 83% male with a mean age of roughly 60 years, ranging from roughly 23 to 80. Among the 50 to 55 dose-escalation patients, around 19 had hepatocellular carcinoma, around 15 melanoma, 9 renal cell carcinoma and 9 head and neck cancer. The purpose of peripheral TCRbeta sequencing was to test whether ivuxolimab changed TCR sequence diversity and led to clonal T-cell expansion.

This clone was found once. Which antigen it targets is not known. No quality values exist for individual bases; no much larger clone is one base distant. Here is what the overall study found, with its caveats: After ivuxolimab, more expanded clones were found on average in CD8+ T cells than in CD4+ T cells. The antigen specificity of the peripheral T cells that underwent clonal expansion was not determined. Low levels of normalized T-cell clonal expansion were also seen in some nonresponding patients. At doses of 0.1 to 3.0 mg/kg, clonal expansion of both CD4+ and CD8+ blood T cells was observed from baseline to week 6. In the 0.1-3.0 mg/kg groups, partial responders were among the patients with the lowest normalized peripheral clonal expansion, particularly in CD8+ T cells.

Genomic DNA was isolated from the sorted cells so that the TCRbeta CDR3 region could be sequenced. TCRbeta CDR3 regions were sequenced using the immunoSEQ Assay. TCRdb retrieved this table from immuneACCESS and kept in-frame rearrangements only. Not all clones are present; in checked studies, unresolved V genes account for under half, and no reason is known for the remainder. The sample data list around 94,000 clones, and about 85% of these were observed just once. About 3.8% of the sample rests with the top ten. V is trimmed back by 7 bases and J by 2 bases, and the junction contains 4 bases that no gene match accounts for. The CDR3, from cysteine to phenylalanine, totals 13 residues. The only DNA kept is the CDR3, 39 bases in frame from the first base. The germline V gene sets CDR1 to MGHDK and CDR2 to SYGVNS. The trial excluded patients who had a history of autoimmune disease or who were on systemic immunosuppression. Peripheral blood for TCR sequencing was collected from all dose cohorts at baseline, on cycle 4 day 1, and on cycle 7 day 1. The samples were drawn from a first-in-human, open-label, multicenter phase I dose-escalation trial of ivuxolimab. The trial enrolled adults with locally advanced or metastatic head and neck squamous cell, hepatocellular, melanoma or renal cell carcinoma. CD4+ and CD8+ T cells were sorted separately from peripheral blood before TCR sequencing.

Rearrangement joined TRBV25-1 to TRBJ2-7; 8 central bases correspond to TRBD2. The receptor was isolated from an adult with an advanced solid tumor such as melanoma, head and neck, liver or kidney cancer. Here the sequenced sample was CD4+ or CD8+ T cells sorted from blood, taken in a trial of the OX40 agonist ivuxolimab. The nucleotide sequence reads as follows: TGTGCCAGCACGCCGGGACTAGCCTACGAGCAGTACTTC. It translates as CASTPGLAYEQYF.